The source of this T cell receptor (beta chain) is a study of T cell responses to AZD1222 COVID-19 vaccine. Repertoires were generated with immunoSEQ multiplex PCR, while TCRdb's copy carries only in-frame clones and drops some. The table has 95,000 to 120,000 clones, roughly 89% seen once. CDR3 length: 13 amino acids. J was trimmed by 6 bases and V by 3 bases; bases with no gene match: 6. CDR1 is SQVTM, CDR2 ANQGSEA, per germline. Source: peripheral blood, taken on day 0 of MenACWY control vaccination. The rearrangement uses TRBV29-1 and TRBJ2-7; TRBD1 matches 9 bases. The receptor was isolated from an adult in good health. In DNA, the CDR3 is TGCAGCGTTGAGAGGGACAGGGCCGGCGAGCAGTACTTC. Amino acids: CSVERDRAGEQYF.